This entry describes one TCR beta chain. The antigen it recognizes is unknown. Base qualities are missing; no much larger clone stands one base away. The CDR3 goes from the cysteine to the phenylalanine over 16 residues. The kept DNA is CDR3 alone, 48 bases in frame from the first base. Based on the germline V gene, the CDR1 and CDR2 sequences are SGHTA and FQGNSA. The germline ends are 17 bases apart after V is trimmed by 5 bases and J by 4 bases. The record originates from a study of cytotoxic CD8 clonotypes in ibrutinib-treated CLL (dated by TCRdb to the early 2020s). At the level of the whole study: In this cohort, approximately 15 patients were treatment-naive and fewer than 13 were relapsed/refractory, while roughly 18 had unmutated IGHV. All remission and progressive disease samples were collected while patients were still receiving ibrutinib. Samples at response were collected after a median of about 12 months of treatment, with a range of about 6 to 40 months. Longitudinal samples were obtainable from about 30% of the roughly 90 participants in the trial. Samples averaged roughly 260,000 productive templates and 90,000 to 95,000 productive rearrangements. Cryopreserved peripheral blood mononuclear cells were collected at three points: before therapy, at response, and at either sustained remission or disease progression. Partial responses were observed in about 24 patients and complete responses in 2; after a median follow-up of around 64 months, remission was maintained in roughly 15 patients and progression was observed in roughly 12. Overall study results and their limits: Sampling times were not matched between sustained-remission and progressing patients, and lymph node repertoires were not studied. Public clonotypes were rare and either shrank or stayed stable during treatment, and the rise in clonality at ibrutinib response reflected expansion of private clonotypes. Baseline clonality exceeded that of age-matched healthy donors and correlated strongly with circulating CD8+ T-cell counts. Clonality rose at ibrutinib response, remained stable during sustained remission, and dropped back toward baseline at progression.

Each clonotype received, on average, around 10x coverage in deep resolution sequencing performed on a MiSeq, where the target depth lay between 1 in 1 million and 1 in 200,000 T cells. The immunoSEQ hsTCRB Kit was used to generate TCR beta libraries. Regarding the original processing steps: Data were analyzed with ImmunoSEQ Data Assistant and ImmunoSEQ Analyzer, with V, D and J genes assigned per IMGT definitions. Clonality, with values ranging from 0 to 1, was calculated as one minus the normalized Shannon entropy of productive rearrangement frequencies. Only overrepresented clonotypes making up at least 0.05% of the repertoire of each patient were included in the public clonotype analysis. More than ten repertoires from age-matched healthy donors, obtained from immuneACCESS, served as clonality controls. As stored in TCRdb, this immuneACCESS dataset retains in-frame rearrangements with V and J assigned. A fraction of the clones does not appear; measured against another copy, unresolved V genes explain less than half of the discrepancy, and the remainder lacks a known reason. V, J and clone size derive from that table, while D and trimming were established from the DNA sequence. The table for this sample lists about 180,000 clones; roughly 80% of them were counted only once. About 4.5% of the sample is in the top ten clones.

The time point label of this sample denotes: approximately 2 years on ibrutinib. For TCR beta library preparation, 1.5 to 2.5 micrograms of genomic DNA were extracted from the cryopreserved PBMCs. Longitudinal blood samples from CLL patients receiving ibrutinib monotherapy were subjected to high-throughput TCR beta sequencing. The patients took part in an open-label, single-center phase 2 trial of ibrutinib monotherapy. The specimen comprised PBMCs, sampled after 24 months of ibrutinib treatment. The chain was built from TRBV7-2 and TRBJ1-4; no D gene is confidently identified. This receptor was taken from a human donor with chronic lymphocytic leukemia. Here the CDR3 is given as CASSPRSHSGNEKLFF. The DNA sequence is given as TGTGCCAGCAGCCCAAGGTCCCACTCGGGTAATGAAAAACTGTTTTTT.